This record covers a single T cell receptor beta chain. The data were produced by immunoSEQ multiplex PCR, yet TCRdb's version contains in-frame clones alone and is incomplete. The sample has under 250,000 clones; roughly 80% are singletons. The entry originates in a study of cytomegalovirus exposure and HLA in healthy donors. There are 16 residues in the CDR3. The V end lost 2 bases, the J end lost 1 base, and 11 bases lay between the germline ends. Looked up from germline, CDR1 is MGHRA and CDR2 is YSYEKL. The sample taken for sequencing was PBMCs. The TCR originated in a woman under 30 in good health and CMV-seronegative. The chain has TRBV4-1 and TRBJ1-4; no clear D. This CDR3 is CASSQIRRKTNEKLFF. In nucleotides, the CDR3 is TGCGCCAGCAGCCAAATTAGGAGGAAAACTAATGAAAAACTGTTTTTT.